Below are 8 T cell receptor beta chains sequenced from a single sample in a study of T cell responses to AZD1222 COVID-19 vaccine. The assay was immunoSEQ multiplex PCR, and TCRdb's table has in-frame clones only and misses some. The profile shows around 110,000 clones, around 85% of them singletons. Sequences were derived from peripheral blood, sampled on day 0 of MenACWY control vaccination. Receptors originate from an adult in good health.

The V and J genes are TRBV29-1 and TRBJ1-2; D may be TRBD1 (5 bases). This CDR3 spans 10 amino acids. From germline, CDR1 is SQVTM and CDR2 ANQGSEA. The V end was cut by 8 bases, the J end by 2 bases, with 6 bases between. Here the CDR3 reads CSTGNYGYTF. The CDR3, as DNA: TGCAGCACAGGAAACTATGGCTACACCTTC.

The chain couples TRBV24-1 to TRBJ1-5, with D perhaps TRBD1 (5 bases). V was pared by 4 bases and J by 0 bases, with 21 bases between. Per the germline V gene, CDR1 is KGHDR and CDR2 is SFDVKD. The length of the CDR3 is 19 residues. The CDR3 DNA follows: TGTGCCACCAGTGAGAGCACAGGAGGTTCCCTGTTTAGCAATCAGCCCCAGCATTTT. The encoded protein is CATSESTGGSLFSNQPQHF.

A few counts support this clone. V gene TRBV6-2 or TRBV6-3 combines with J gene TRBJ1-2, with unresolved D. V was pared by 0 bases and J by 8 bases, with 13 bases between. The germline V gene has CDR1 MNHEY and CDR2 SVGEGT. The CDR3 extends over 14 amino acids. CDR3 coding DNA: TGTGCCAGCAGTTACTCCGTGTACTCTAGAGGCTACACCTTC. This translates into CASSYSVYSRGYTF.

V usage is TRBV5-8 and J usage is TRBJ1-4; the match to TRBD1 covers 8 bases. The germline V gene encodes CDR1 SGHTS and CDR2 YDEGEE. The CDR3 is made up of 15 amino acids. The V and J ends lost 3 bases and 4 bases, in that order; junction bases with no gene match: 5. The CDR3 loop reads CASSSGQGLNEKLFF. In nucleotides, the CDR3 is TGTGCCAGCAGCTCAGGACAGGGCCTTAATGAAAAACTGTTTTTT.

The chain combines TRBV10-2 with TRBJ2-5, with TRBD2 identical over 15 bases. The CDR3 contains 15 residues. CDR1 and CDR2 (germline): WSHSY, SAAADI. The J segment lost 4 bases and the V segment lost 9 bases, leaving 6 bases of the junction unmatched. The CDR3, as DNA: TGCGCCAGTAGGACTAGCGGGGGGGCCGCAGAGACCCAGTACTTC. This encodes CASRTSGGAAETQYF.

The rearrangement joins TRBV27 to TRBJ1-2; 8 bases line up with TRBD1. Per germline, CDR1 MNHEY and CDR2 SMNVEV (reference sequence). After removal of 4 bases from V and 4 bases from J, the junction contained 2 bases not matched to a gene. The CDR3 is 13 amino acids. The CDR3 sequence: CASSSTGAYGYTF. CDR3 DNA: TGTGCCAGCAGTTCGACAGGGGCCTATGGCTACACCTTC.

The chain uses TRBV5-1 and TRBJ1-4; 8 bases are shared with TRBD1. The CDR3 is made up of 16 amino acids. The V segment lost 7 bases and the J segment 0 bases; nucleotides outside the gene matches: 8. The germline V gene has CDR1 SGHRS and CDR2 YFSETQ. CDR3 loop: CASRTGNIATNEKLFF. CDR3 nucleotides: TGCGCCAGCCGGACAGGGAATATTGCAACTAATGAAAAACTGTTTTTT.

This clone was observed a few times. The sample contains more than one DNA sequence encoding this CDR3. The CDR3 DNA sequence: TGTGCCAGCTCACCGGGGGCCGGAGAGACCCAGTACTTC. It encodes CASSPGAGETQYF. The V and J genes are TRBV18 and TRBJ2-5, with D possibly matching TRBD1 (6 bases). CDR1 KGHSH and CDR2 LQKENI come from the germline V gene. This CDR3 is 13 amino acids long. V lost 3 bases to trimming and J lost 4 bases, with 9 bases between them. Complete variable domain (other parts from reference TRBV18 and TRBJ2-5): NAGVMQNPRHLVRRRGQEARLRCSPMKGHSHVYWYRQLPEEGLKFMVYLQKENIIDESGMPKERFSAEFPKEGPSILRIQQVVRGDSAAYFCASSPGAGETQYFGPGTRLLVL.